This TCR beta chain was identified in a study of blood T cell repertoires in COVID-19. As for the study in general: Researchers got acute and convalescent COVID-19 samples from the United States, Italy and Spain. In each case, the material was cDNA or gDNA derived from T cells, B-cell-depleted T cells, or PBMCs.

The sample holds a few counts of this clone. Measured with immunoSEQ multiplex PCR; TCRdb has only the in-frame clones, and not every one. The sample includes 280,000 or so clones, around 89% seen only once; the top ten take roughly an eighth. Germline CDR1 is LGHDT and CDR2 is YNNKEL (reference sequence). The junction had 5 bases not matched to a gene; V was cut back by 1 base and J by 12 bases. This CDR3 region has 12 residues. The sequenced material came from peripheral blood. The clonotype originates from a woman aged 55-69 years with acute or convalescent COVID-19. The chain recombines TRBV3-1 (or the pseudogene TRBV3-2) with TRBJ1-2; the match to TRBD1 covers 7 bases. The CDR3 here is CASSQGNRGHTF. DNA of the CDR3: TGTGCCAGCAGCCAAGGAAACAGGGGACACACCTTC.